This T cell receptor beta chain was obtained from a study of T cell repertoires in cytomegalovirus infection (dated by TCRdb to between 2018 and 2021). Study-level background: Donor HLA type was relevant to the analysis, because carriage of CMV infection together with the matching HLA type was indicated by public TCR beta signatures. Overall study outcomes, separate from this receptor: In both this cohort and an independent cohort of 300 to 450 donors, the cumulative frequency of public TCR beta family members distinguished carriers of CMV infection plus the relevant HLA type. The ex vivo response was dominated by HLA-C-restricted CMV-specific TCR beta clonotypes, which also provided the single most frequent clonotype in two of eight donors.

This clonotype was observed many times. No antigen is known for it. No base quality values were provided; no much bigger clone lies one nucleotide off. TCRdb names Illumina HiSeq 1500 as the instrument used. TCRdb reprocessing: public reads trimmed at Q25 with fastp, clones called with MiXCR, in-frame beta chains kept. Each CDR3 protein gets just one entry, which takes the most common genes and DNA from the rows behind it. The sample table records approximately 250,000 distinct CDR3 sequences; roughly 6.5% of these occur just once. In total, the top ten clones hold around 6.5% of the sample. V ends up 3 bases short and J 4 bases short, with an unmatched junction base count of 4. There are 16 amino acids in the CDR3, from cysteine to phenylalanine inclusive. The entry retains the CDR3 DNA only, 48 bases that are in frame from base 1. CDR1 and CDR2 were assigned from the germline V gene as SGHTA and FQGNSA.

The chain links TRBV7-2 with TRBJ2-1; 12 middle bases align to TRBD2. Sequencing was done on a sample of PBMCs. This clonotype was obtained from a human donor in good health (CMV status not recorded). Some clones in this sample may be carry-over from other donors' samples. The CDR3 here reads CASSFRLAGAYNEQFF. Here is the DNA: TGTGCCAGCAGCTTTAGACTAGCGGGGGCTTACAATGAGCAGTTCTTC. The reference TRBV7-2 and TRBJ2-1 proteins fill in what lies around the CDR3, so the full variable domain reads GAGVSQSPSNKVTEKGKDVELRCDPISGHTALYWYRQSLGQGLEFLIYFQGNSAPDKSGLPSDRFSAERTGGSVSTLTIQRTQQEDSAVYLCASSFRLAGAYNEQFFGPGTRLTVL.